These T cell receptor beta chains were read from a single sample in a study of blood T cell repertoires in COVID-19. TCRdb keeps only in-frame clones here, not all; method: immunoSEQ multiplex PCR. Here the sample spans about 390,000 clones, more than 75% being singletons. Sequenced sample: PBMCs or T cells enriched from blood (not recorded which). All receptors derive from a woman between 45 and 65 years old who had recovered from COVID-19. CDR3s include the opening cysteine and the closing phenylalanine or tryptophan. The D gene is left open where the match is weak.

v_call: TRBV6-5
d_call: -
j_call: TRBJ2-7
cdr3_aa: CASSKSLGSYEQYF

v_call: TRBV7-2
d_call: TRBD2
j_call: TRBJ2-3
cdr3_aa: CASSLWGGTDTQYF

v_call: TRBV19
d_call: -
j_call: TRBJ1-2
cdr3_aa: CASSRPEGRRAYGYTF

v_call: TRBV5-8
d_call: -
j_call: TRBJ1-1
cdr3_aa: CASSLSPNTEAFF

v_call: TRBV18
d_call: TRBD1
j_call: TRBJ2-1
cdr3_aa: CASSSQDREVKFF

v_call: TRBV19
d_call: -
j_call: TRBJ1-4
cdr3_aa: CASKRPRGGNEKLFF

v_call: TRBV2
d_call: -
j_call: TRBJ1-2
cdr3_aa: CASSTDSNYGYTF

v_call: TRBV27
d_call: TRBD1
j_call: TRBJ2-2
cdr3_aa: CASSALTGGTNTGELFF

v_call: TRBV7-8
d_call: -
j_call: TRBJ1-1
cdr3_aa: CASSFPGHTEAFF

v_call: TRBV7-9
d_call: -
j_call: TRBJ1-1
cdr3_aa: CASSLGPRTEAFF

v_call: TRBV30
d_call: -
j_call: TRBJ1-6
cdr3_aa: CAWSVRQGSSYNSPLHF

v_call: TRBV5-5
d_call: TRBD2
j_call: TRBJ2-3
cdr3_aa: CASTRLAGVADTQYF

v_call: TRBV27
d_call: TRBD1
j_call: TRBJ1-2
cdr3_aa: CASSLTGQHLYGYTF

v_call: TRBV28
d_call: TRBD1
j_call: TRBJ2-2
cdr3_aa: CASSFQGANTGELFF

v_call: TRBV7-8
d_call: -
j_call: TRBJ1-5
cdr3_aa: CASSTDTSNQPQHF

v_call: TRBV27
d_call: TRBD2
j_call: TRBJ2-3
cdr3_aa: CASSSRLAGVSDTQYF

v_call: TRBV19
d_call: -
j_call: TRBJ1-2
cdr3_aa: CASSISSVGYTF

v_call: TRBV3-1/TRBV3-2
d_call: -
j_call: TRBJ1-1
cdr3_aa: CASSQAMNTEAFF

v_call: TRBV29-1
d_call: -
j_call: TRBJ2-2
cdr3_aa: CSVGRVNTGELFF

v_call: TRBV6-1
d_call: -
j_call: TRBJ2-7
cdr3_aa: CASSEAFLYEQYF

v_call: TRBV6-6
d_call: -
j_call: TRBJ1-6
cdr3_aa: CASTWGGPNSPLHF

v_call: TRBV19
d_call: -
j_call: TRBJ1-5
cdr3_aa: CASKRDIGDQPQHF

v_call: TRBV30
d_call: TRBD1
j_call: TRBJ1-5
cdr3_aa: CAWSQGGNQPQHF

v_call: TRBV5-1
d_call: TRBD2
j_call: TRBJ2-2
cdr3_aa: CASSPELAGGRGGELFF

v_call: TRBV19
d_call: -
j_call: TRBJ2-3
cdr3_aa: CASSIAGGVIGGTDTQYF

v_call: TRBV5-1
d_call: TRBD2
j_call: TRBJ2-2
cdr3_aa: CASSLAGPNTGELFF

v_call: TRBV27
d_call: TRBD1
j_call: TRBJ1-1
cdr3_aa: CASSLTGTGGSDEAFF

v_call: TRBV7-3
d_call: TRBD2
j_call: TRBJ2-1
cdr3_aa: CASSSGTSGVGQFF